The 5 T cell receptor beta chains in this list originate from one sample, sequenced in a study of blood T cell repertoires in COVID-19. Using immunoSEQ multiplex PCR, the repertoire was profiled, and TCRdb retains in-frame clones only, with some absent. The table includes 250,000 to 300,000 clones, about nine tenths detected once. The sample comprised peripheral blood. These receptors originate from a young woman with COVID-19, enrolled during active disease.

J is TRBJ2-2 and V is TRBV7-2, with 7 bases lining up with TRBD2. Germline V gene lookup returns CDR1 SGHTA and CDR2 FQGNSA. This CDR3 has 15 amino acids. V lost 1 base, J lost 6 bases, and 5 bases stayed unmatched. CDR3 nucleotide sequence: TGTGCCAGCAGCTTAGTTCATCGGGAGGCCGGGGAGCTGTTTTTT. It translates to CASSLVHREAGELFF.

The V and J genes are TRBV2 and TRBJ1-5; D might be TRBD1 (6 bases). Germline V gives CDR1 SNHLY, CDR2 FYNNEI. CDR3 size: 15 residues. V was clipped by 5 bases and J by 7 bases, with 18 bases between them. For the CDR3, the DNA is TGTGCCAGCAGTCCCCAGTCAGGGGTAGGGCAGCCCCAGCATTTT. It codes for CASSPQSGVGQPQHF.

The chain links TRBV19 to TRBJ2-7; D possibly corresponds to TRBD1 (6 bases). Germline CDR1 LNHDA, CDR2 SQIVND (reference sequence). This CDR3 contains 13 residues. The V and J ends lost 5 bases and 3 bases respectively, with 11 bases between them. CDR3: CASSWGQLYEQYF. The DNA of the CDR3 is TGTGCCAGTAGTTGGGGACAACTCTACGAGCAGTACTTC.

The V and J genes are TRBV2 and TRBJ2-3, with TRBD2 identical over 13 bases. V trimming: 4 bases; J trimming: 6 bases; junction bases outside the gene matches: 7. Germline values: CDR1 SNHLY, CDR2 FYNNEI. This CDR3 has 16 residues. In DNA form, the CDR3 reads TGTGCCAGCAGTGGCGGACTAGCGGGGGCAGGGGATACGCAGTATTTT. Amino acid sequence: CASSGGLAGAGDTQYF.

The rearrangement uses TRBV5-1 and TRBJ2-7; D may be TRBD2 (5 bases). V was trimmed by 5 bases and J by 6 bases, leaving 12 bases between them. CDR1 is SGHRS and CDR2 is YFSETQ in the germline V gene. CDR3 length equals 12 residues. This CDR3 is CASSQTGVEQYF. CDR3 in DNA: TGCGCCAGCAGTCAGACCGGGGTCGAGCAGTACTTC. The complete variable domain, with remaining parts taken from reference TRBV5-1 and TRBJ2-7, reads KAGVTQTPRYLIKTRGQQVTLSCSPISGHRSVSWYQQTPGQGLQFLFEYFSETQRNKGNFPGRFSGRQFSNSRSEMNVSTLELGDSALYLCASSQTGVEQYFGPGTRLTVT.